These T cell receptor beta chains were read from a single sample in a study of shared clonotypes between healthy human individuals. TCRdb keeps only in-frame clones here, not all; method: immunoSEQ multiplex PCR. The data contain some 690,000 clones, 90% of them singletons. The sample was memory CD8+ T cells from PBMCs. All receptors derive from a man younger than 35 in good health. Some clones in this sample may be carry-over from other donors' samples. The CDR3 runs from the conserved cysteine through the conserved F or W. Each record gives: clone size, CDR3 length, V gene, J gene, D gene, CDR3 protein, CDR3 DNA. D genes are given only for firm matches. Clone size is shown for a subset of rows, as once, few, many or a class of expanded clone.

NA	17	TRBV7-9	TRBJ2-6	TRBD1	CASSHYRGRSGANVLTF	TGTGCCAGCAGCCACTACAGGGGGCGCTCTGGGGCCAACGTCCTGACTTTC
NA	13	TRBV13	TRBJ2-5	NA	CASSLGSTGTQYF	TGTGCCAGCAGCTTAGGATCAACTGGGACCCAGTACTTC
NA	16	TRBV19	TRBJ2-7	NA	CASSRIFGTSVYEQYF	TGTGCCAGTAGTAGAATATTCGGGACATCGGTCTACGAGCAGTACTTC
NA	15	TRBV9	TRBJ2-5	NA	CASSVVGSVQETQYF	TGTGCCAGCAGCGTAGTCGGCAGCGTCCAAGAGACCCAGTACTTC
NA	13	TRBV29-1	TRBJ2-2	TRBD1	CSVTDRGTGELFF	TGCAGCGTTACCGACAGGGGCACCGGGGAGCTGTTTTTT
NA	15	TRBV7-9	TRBJ2-7	NA	CASSPPATGFYEQYF	TGTGCCAGCAGCCCTCCCGCGACAGGATTCTACGAGCAGTACTTC
many	15	TRBV28	TRBJ1-5	NA	CASSLQWGSNQPQHF	TGTGCCAGCAGTTTACAGTGGGGTAGCAATCAGCCCCAGCATTTT
NA	16	TRBV7-9	TRBJ2-1	TRBD1	CASSSRDRGSYNEQFF	TGTGCCAGCAGCTCAAGGGACAGGGGCTCCTACAATGAGCAGTTCTTC
NA	15	TRBV7-2	TRBJ2-7	TRBD2	CASSLAERGASEQYF	TGTGCCAGCAGCTTAGCAGAGCGGGGGGCGAGCGAGCAGTACTTC
NA	13	TRBV27	TRBJ2-1	TRBD2	CASSLAGVNEQFF	TGTGCCAGCAGTCTAGCGGGAGTCAATGAGCAGTTCTTC
once	14	TRBV19	TRBJ1-1	NA	CASSMGTANTEAFF	TGTGCCAGTAGTATGGGGACGGCGAACACTGAAGCTTTCTTT
NA	13	TRBV7-6	TRBJ2-7	NA	CASSPGPYYEQYF	TGTGCCAGCAGCCCCGGGCCGTACTACGAGCAGTACTTC
NA	12	TRBV30	TRBJ1-1	NA	CAWSVSYREAFF	TGTGCCTGGAGTGTTTCATACAGGGAAGCTTTCTTT
NA	15	TRBV10-3	TRBJ2-7	TRBD2	CAISEGTSLSYEQYF	TGTGCCATCAGTGAGGGGACTAGTTTATCCTACGAGCAGTACTTC
NA	15	TRBV10-3	TRBJ2-3	TRBD2	CAISETSGNTDTQYF	TGTGCCATCAGTGAGACTAGCGGCAACACAGATACGCAGTATTTT
NA	19	TRBV15	TRBJ1-3	NA	CATSRDPRGLLFSGNTIYF	TGTGCCACCAGCAGAGATCCCAGGGGCTTACTTTTCTCTGGAAACACCATATATTTT
NA	16	TRBV6-6	TRBJ1-2	NA	CASSYLPIGGGYGYTF	TGTGCCAGCAGTTACCTTCCTATCGGGGGAGGTTATGGCTACACCTTC
NA	18	TRBV7-2	TRBJ2-1	TRBD2	CASSHYIPGGEFYNEQFF	TGTGCCAGCAGCCATTATATCCCCGGGGGGGAGTTCTACAATGAGCAGTTCTTC
NA	18	TRBV7-9	TRBJ2-2	NA	CASTPGRLEGIGTGELFF	TGTGCCAGCACCCCCGGACGGTTGGAGGGGATCGGCACCGGGGAGCTGTTTTTT
NA	14	TRBV27	TRBJ2-1	NA	CASSWGRVYNEQFF	TGTGCCAGCAGTTGGGGTCGGGTCTACAATGAGCAGTTCTTC
NA	16	TRBV27	TRBJ2-5	TRBD2	CASSSLGLAGEETQYF	TGTGCCAGCAGTTCCCTGGGACTAGCGGGAGAAGAGACCCAGTACTTC
NA	16	TRBV7-9	TRBJ2-5	TRBD2	CASSPGLAGGLETQYF	TGTGCCAGCAGCCCAGGACTAGCGGGAGGTCTAGAGACCCAGTACTTC
NA	15	TRBV19	TRBJ1-1	NA	CASSIVWQGNTEAFF	TGTGCCAGTAGTATAGTCTGGCAGGGGAACACTGAAGCTTTCTTT
NA	15	TRBV7-2	TRBJ2-7	TRBD1	CASSFPGQGTYEQYF	TGTGCCAGCAGCTTTCCGGGACAGGGTACCTACGAGCAGTACTTC
NA	13	TRBV7-9	TRBJ1-2	NA	CASSFLQQHGYTF	TGTGCCAGCAGCTTTCTCCAACAACATGGCTACACCTTC
NA	15	TRBV4-3	TRBJ1-2	NA	CASSQVNVDSYGYTF	TGCGCCAGCAGCCAAGTTAACGTCGACAGCTATGGCTACACCTTC
NA	16	TRBV7-9	TRBJ1-4	NA	CASSFSSPKANEKLFF	TGTGCCAGCAGCTTCTCATCCCCGAAGGCTAATGAAAAACTGTTTTTT
NA	14	TRBV28	TRBJ2-7	NA	CASSLKAGRYEQYF	TGTGCCAGCAGTTTAAAGGCAGGGCGATACGAGCAGTACTTC
NA	15	TRBV6-4	TRBJ2-2	NA	CASSDLPGHSGELFF	TGTGCCAGCAGTGACTTACCGGGACACTCCGGGGAGCTGTTTTTT